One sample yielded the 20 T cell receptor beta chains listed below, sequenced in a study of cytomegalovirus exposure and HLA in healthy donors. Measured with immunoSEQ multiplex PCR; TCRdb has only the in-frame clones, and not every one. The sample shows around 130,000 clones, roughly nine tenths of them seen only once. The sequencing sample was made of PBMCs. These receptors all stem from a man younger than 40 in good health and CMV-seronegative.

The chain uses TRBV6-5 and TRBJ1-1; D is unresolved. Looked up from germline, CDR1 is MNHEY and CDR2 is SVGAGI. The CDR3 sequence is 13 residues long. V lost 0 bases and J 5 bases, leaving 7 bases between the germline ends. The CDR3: CASSYSWETEAFF. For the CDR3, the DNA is TGTGCCAGCAGTTACTCATGGGAGACTGAAGCTTTCTTT.

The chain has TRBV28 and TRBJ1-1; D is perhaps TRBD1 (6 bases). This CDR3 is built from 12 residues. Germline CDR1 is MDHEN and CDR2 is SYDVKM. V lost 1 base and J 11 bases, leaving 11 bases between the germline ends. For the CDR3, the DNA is TGTGCCAGCAGTTTATACCGGCAGGGGGCTTTCTTT. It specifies CASSLYRQGAFF.

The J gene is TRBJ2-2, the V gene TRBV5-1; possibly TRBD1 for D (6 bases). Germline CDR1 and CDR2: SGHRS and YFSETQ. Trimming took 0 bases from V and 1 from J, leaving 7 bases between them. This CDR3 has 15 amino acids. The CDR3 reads CASSLGTENTGELFF. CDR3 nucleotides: TGCGCCAGCAGCTTGGGGACAGAGAACACCGGGGAGCTGTTTTTT.

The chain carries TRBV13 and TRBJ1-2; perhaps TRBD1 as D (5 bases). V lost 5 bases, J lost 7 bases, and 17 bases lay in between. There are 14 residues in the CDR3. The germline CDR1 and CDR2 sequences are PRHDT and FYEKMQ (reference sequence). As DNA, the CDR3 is TGTGCCAGCAGCCGACGCCGGGACTTAGGTGGCTACACCTTC. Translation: CASSRRRDLGGYTF.

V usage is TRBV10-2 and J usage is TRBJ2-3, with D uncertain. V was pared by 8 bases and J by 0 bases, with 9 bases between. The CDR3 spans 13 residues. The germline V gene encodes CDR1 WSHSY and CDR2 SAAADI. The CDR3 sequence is CASRVSSTDTQYF. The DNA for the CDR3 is TGCGCCAGCCGAGTTAGCAGCACAGATACGCAGTATTTT.

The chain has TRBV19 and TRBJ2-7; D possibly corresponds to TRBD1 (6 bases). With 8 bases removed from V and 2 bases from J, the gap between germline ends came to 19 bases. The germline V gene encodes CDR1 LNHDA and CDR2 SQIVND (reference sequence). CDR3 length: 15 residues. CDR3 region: CASSPRAGVTYEQYF. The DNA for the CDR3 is TGTGCCAGTTCCCCGAGGGCAGGGGTAACCTACGAGCAGTACTTC.

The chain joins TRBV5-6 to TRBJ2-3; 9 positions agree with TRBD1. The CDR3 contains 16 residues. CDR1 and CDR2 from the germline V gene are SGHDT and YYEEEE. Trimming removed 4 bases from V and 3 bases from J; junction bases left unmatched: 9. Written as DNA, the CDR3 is TGTGCCAGCAGCCTCACCGGGACAGGGTATACAGATACGCAGTATTTT. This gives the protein CASSLTGTGYTDTQYF.

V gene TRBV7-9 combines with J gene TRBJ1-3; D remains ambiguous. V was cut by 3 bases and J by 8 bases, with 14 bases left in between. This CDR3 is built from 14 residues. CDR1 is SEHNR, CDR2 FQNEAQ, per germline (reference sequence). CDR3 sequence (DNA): TGTGCCAGCAGCTTTGAGGGAACCGGGGACACCATATATTTT. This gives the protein CASSFEGTGDTIYF. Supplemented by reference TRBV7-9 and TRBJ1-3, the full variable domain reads DTGVSQNPRHKITKRGQNVTFRCDPISEHNRLYWYRQTLGQGPEFLTYFQNEAQLEKSRLLSDRFSAERPKGSFSTLEIQRTEQGDSAMYLCASSFEGTGDTIYFGEGSWLTVV.

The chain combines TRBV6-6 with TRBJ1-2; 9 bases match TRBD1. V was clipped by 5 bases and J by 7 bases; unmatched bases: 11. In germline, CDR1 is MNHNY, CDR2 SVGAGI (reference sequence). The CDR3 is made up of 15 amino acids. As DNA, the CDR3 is TGTGCCAGCAGTCCCTCCGGGACAGGGCGCTCTGGCTACACCTTC. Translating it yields CASSPSGTGRSGYTF.

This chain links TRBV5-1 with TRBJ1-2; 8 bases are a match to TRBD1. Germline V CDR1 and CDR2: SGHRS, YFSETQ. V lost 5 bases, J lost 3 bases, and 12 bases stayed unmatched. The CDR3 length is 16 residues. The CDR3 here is CASSLNPGQAHYGYTF. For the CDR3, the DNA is TGCGCCAGCAGTCTTAATCCGGGACAGGCACACTATGGCTACACCTTC.

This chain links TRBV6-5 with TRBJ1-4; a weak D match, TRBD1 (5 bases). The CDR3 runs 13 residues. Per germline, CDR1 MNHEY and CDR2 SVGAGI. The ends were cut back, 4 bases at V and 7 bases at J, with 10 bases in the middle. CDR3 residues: CASSSAGIEKLFF. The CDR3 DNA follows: TGTGCCAGCAGTTCTGCAGGGATTGAAAAACTGTTTTTT.

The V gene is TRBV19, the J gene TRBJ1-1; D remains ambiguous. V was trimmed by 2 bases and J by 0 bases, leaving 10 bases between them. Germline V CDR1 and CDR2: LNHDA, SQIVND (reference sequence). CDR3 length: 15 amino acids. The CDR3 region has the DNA TGTGCCAGTAGTATACAGGCCAGTTTGAACACTGAAGCTTTCTTT. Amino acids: CASSIQASLNTEAFF.

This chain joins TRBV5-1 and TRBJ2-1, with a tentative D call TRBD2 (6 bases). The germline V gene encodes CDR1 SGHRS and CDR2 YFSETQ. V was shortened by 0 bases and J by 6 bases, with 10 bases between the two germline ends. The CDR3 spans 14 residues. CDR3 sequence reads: CASSLGPGGNEQFF. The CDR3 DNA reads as TGCGCCAGCAGCTTGGGGCCCGGGGGCAATGAGCAGTTCTTC.

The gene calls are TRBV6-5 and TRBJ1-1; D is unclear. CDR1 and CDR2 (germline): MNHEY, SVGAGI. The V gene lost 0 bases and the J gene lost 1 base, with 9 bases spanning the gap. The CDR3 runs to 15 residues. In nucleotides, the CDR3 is TGTGCCAGCAGTTACTCGTGGGCGCGGAACACTGAAGCTTTCTTT. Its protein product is CASSYSWARNTEAFF.

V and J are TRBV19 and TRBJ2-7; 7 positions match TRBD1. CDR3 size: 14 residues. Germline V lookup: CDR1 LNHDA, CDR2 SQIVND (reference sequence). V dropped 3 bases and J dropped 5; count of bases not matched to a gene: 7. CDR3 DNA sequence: TGTGCCAGTAGTATGGAAAGGGGGCCGGACGAGCAGTACTTC. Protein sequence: CASSMERGPDEQYF.

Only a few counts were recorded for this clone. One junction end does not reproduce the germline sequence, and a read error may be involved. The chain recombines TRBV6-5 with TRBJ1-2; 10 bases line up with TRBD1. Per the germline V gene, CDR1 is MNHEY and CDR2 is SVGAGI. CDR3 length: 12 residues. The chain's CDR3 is CASSSGTGAAMF. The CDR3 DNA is TGTGCCAGCAGTTCCGGGACAGGGGCCGCGATGTTC.

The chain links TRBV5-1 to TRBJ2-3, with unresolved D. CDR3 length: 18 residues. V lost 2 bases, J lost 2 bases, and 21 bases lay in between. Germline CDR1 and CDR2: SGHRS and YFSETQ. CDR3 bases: TGCGCCAGCAGCTTAGGAGAAGACCGACCTACTTCCACAGATACGCAGTATTTT. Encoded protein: CASSLGEDRPTSTDTQYF.

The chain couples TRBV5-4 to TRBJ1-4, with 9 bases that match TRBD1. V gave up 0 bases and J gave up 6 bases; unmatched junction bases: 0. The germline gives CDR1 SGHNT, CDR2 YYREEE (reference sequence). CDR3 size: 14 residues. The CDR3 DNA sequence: TGTGCCAGCAGCTTGGGGGACAGGGATGAAAAACTGTTTTTT. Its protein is CASSLGDRDEKLFF.

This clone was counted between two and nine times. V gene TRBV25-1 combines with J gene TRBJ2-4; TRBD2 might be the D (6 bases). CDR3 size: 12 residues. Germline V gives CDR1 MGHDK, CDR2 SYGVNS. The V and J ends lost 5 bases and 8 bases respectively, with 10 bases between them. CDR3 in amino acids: CASSPGGYIQYF. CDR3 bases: TGTGCCAGCAGTCCTGGGGGGTACATTCAGTACTTC.

CDR3 loop: CASSERPQYF. Written as DNA, the CDR3 is TGTGCCAGCAGTGAGAGGCCCCAGTACTTC. J is TRBJ2-5 and V is TRBV2; D gene ambiguous. The V end was cut by 3 bases, the J end by 9 bases, with 5 bases between. The CDR3 has 10 amino acids. The germline V gene encodes CDR1 SNHLY and CDR2 FYNNEI.